The source of this T cell receptor (beta chain) is a study of vaccination effects on CD4 cells after COVID-19. Trimming left V 5 bases short and J 0 bases short, with 8 bases between. Germline CDR1 reads LNHDA; CDR2 reads SQIVND (reference sequence). This CDR3 contains 14 residues. Data came from immunoSEQ multiplex PCR; TCRdb stores just in-frame clones and leaves some out. The sample consists of about 68,000 clones, about 80% of them appearing once. About this clone: Its antigen is as yet unknown.

The study, taken as a whole, reports: Nearly all vaccine-induced clones in healthy recipients recognized only SARS-CoV-2.

CD4+ T cells specific for antigen were expanded with viral peptide pools by the ViraFEST assay before sequencing. The culture ran for around nine days, and then CD4+ T cells were isolated. Among the vaccine recipients, none had a prior SARS-CoV-2 infection, and nucleocapsid antibodies were negative. It was on days 3 and 7 that half the medium was replaced with IL-2 medium. This chain joins TRBV19 and TRBJ2-4, with a tentative D call TRBD1 (5 bases). This receptor was taken from a human donor who received a COVID-19 vaccine. The starting material was CD4+ T cells from PBMCs cultured with SARS-CoV-2 spike peptides, obtained before COVID-19 vaccination. Here the CDR3 reads CASSDSLAKNIQYF. CDR3 sequence (DNA): TGTGCCAGTAGTGACAGCTTAGCCAAAAACATTCAGTACTTC.